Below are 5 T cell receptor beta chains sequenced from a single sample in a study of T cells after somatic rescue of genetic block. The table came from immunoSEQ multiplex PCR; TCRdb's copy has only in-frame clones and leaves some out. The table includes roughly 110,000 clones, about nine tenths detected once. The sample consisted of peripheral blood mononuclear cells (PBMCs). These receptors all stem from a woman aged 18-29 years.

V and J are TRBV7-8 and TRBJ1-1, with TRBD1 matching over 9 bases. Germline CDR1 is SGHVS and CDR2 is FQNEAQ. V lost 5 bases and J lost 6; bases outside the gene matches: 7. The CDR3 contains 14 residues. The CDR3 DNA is TGTGCCAGCAGCCGGGGACAGGGAGGGCCTGAAGCTTTCTTT. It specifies CASSRGQGGPEAFF.

The CDR3 sequence: CASSVDRISYEQYF. In DNA form, the CDR3 reads TGTGCCAGCAGCGTTGACAGGATCTCCTACGAGCAGTACTTC. The gene calls are TRBV13 and TRBJ2-7; a weak D match, TRBD1 (6 bases). Trimming took off 5 bases at V and 0 bases at J, with 11 bases between the two ends. Germline V gene sequence: CDR1 PRHDT, CDR2 FYEKMQ (reference sequence). The CDR3 is 14 residues long.

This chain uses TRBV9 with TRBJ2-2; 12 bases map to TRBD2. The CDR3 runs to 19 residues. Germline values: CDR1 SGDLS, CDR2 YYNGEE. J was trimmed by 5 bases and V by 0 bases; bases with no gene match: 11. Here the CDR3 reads CASSVAVGLAGFGTGELFF. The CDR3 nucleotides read TGTGCCAGCAGCGTAGCCGTTGGACTAGCGGGGTTTGGGACCGGGGAGCTGTTTTTT.

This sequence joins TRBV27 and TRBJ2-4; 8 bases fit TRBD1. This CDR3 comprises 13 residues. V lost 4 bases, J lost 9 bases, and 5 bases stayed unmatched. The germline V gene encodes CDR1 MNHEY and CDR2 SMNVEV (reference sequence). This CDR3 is CASSSDRVSIQYF. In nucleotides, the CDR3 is TGTGCCAGCAGTTCGGACAGGGTTAGCATTCAGTACTTC.

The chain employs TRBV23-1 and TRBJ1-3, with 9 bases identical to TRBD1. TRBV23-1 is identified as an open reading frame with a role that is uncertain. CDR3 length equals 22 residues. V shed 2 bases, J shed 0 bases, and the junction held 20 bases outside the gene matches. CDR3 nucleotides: TGCGCCAGCAGTCAACCCATGCCGTACAGGGGGCGCGGTAGGAGCTCTGGAAACACCATATATTTT. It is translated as CASSQPMPYRGRGRSSGNTIYF.